Listed below are T cell receptor beta chains from one sample, sequenced in a study of T cells in Graves' hyperthyroidism and ophthalmopathy. Using its own MiXCR run on the multiplex PCR reads, TCRdb lists one record per CDR3 protein. This table has some 690,000 distinct CDR3 sequences, roughly 17% appearing once. Material: blood. These receptors were taken from a man in his forties or fifties with Graves' hyperthyroidism. The CDR3 runs from the conserved cysteine through the conserved F or W. D genes are given only for firm matches. The size field is filled for only some rows; it gives once, few, many or a size class.

len	v_gene	abundance	j_gene	d_gene	CDR3aa	CDR3nt
17	TRBV5-1	-	TRBJ2-7	TRBD2	CASSLKGTSERQNEQYF	TGCGCCAGCAGCTTAAAGGGGACTAGCGAGAGGCAGAACGAGCAGTACTTC
15	TRBV28	many	TRBJ2-7	-	CASNGDLTPSYEQYF	TGTGCCAGCAACGGGGACCTTACTCCGTCCTACGAGCAGTACTTC
13	TRBV6-1	-	TRBJ2-7	-	CASSYHPPYEQYF	TGTGCCAGCAGTTATCACCCCCCCTACGAGCAGTACTTC
15	TRBV18	-	TRBJ2-7	-	CASSPPVGGPERQYF	TGTGCCAGCTCACCACCGGTAGGCGGCCCTGAGAGGCAGTACTTC
15	TRBV28	-	TRBJ2-1	TRBD2	CAGSGSGSTYNEQFF	TGTGCCGGCAGTGGTAGCGGGAGCACCTACAATGAGCAGTTCTTC
16	TRBV9	few	TRBJ2-2	TRBD1	CASSVGDRETAGELFF	TGTGCCAGCAGCGTTGGGGACAGGGAAACAGCCGGGGAGCTGTTTTTT
13	TRBV10-3	-	TRBJ2-7	TRBD2	CASRGTSIYEQYF	TGTGCCAGCAGGGGGACTAGCATATACGAGCAGTACTTC
13	TRBV6-2/TRBV6-3	many	TRBJ2-1	-	CASRTIGVNEQFF	TGTGCCAGCAGAACAATTGGGGTGAATGAGCAGTTCTTC
15	TRBV7-8	-	TRBJ2-1	TRBD2	CASSLEGLAGTLRFF	TGTGCCAGCAGCTTAGAAGGACTAGCGGGGACCCTCCGGTTCTTC
15	TRBV18	-	TRBJ2-1	TRBD2	CASSVATSGYNEQFF	TGTGCCAGCTCAGTCGCGACTAGCGGGTACAATGAGCAGTTCTTC
14	TRBV30	-	TRBJ2-2	-	CAWSPGHFTGELFF	TGTGCCTGGAGTCCCGGACACTTCACCGGGGAGCTGTTTTTT
18	TRBV6-2/TRBV6-3	-	TRBJ1-2	-	CASRSMGATSISNYGYTF	TGTGCCAGCAGGAGCATGGGGGCGACAAGTATCAGTAACTATGGCTACACCTTC
14	TRBV9	few	TRBJ2-2	-	CASSPGPMGGELFF	TGTGCCAGCAGCCCGGGACCGATGGGCGGGGAGCTGTTTTTT
14	TRBV28	many	TRBJ1-1	-	CASSLPTRHSEAFF	TGTGCCAGCAGTTTACCCACTCGACACTCTGAAGCTTTCTTT
17	TRBV18	few	TRBJ2-7	-	CASSPPNSRGKIYEQYF	TGTGCCAGCTCACCGCCCAACTCGCGAGGGAAGATCTACGAGCAGTACTTC
15	TRBV20-1	many	TRBJ2-1	TRBD1	CSVTKDRGPRYEQFF	TGCAGTGTTACGAAGGACAGGGGACCGAGGTATGAGCAGTTCTTC
16	TRBV28	many	TRBJ2-7	TRBD1	CASRTPGTGGYNEQYF	TGTGCCAGCAGAACTCCCGGGACAGGGGGCTACAACGAGCAGTACTTC
13	TRBV6-2/TRBV6-3	few	TRBJ2-1	-	CASSYGTQQEQFF	TGTGCCAGCAGCTATGGTACACAGCAGGAGCAGTTCTTC
16	TRBV6-1	many	TRBJ2-1	TRBD2	CASSPPGLAGTNEQFF	TGTGCCAGCAGTCCACCGGGACTAGCGGGAACCAATGAGCAGTTCTTC
14	TRBV15	few	TRBJ1-1	-	CATSRDPGWTEAFF	TGTGCCACCAGCAGAGATCCAGGGTGGACTGAAGCTTTCTTT
15	TRBV15	-	TRBJ1-5	TRBD1	CATSRTQGDEQPQHF	TGTGCCACCAGCAGAACACAGGGGGACGAGCAGCCCCAGCATTTT
17	TRBV18	many	TRBJ1-1	-	CASSPGLIGQSGTEAFF	TGTGCCAGCTCACCAGGACTAATCGGACAGAGCGGCACTGAAGCTTTCTTT
19	TRBV27	many	TRBJ2-5	TRBD2	CASSPFARGAGGPEETQYF	TGTGCCAGCAGTCCCTTCGCGAGGGGAGCGGGAGGGCCGGAAGAGACCCAGTACTTC
16	TRBV20-1	many	TRBJ1-1	-	CSARDRLRILNTEAFF	TGCAGTGCTAGAGATCGATTGCGGATTTTGAACACTGAAGCTTTCTTT
17	TRBV18	-	TRBJ2-1	TRBD2	CASSPLGGGGYYNEQFF	TGTGCCAGCTCACCACTAGGTGGCGGGGGTTATTACAATGAGCAGTTCTTC
12	TRBV28	many	TRBJ1-1	-	CASRKLGLKAFF	TGTGCCAGCAGAAAACTGGGACTGAAAGCTTTCTTT
14	TRBV5-4	few	TRBJ2-3	TRBD2	CASSLSSGRDTQYF	TGTGCCAGCAGCTTATCTAGCGGGAGGGATACGCAGTATTTT
14	TRBV20-1	few	TRBJ2-5	TRBD2	CSASVTSDQETQYF	TGCAGTGCTAGTGTGACTAGCGACCAAGAGACCCAGTACTTC
13	TRBV27	many	TRBJ2-2	-	CASRPSGNGELFF	TGTGCCAGCAGACCAAGTGGCAACGGGGAGCTGTTTTTT
16	TRBV7-3	few	TRBJ2-1	-	CASSYHSTGLYNEQFF	TGTGCCAGCAGCTACCACTCAACAGGGCTGTACAATGAGCAGTTCTTC
16	TRBV2	many	TRBJ2-7	TRBD2	CASSDELAGSSYEQYF	TGTGCCAGCAGTGACGAACTAGCGGGCTCCTCCTACGAGCAGTACTTC
17	TRBV6-2/TRBV6-3	-	TRBJ2-4	TRBD1	CASSTAPYRGPKNIQYF	TGTGCCAGCAGCACGGCCCCGTACAGGGGGCCCAAAAACATTCAGTACTTC
15	TRBV11-3	many	TRBJ2-7	TRBD1	CASSSGTGVLSEQYF	TGTGCCAGCAGCTCGGGGACAGGGGTTTTGAGCGAGCAGTACTTC
15	TRBV7-9	few	TRBJ1-2	-	CASSPGGANGDGYTF	TGTGCCAGCAGCCCCGGGGGTGCAAACGGGGATGGCTACACCTTC
13	TRBV11-2	many	TRBJ2-3	-	CASSLHPQGTQYF	TGTGCCAGCAGCTTACACCCACAGGGTACGCAGTATTTT
17	TRBV10-2	many	TRBJ2-5	-	CASSESILVAAQETQYF	TGCGCCAGCAGTGAGTCGATCCTGGTCGCAGCTCAAGAGACCCAGTACTTC
14	TRBV28	-	TRBJ1-5	-	CASRAVYSNQPQHF	TGTGCCAGCAGGGCTGTTTATAGCAATCAGCCCCAGCATTTT
13	TRBV7-9	few	TRBJ1-2	-	CASSLVPVYGYTF	TGTGCCAGCAGCTTAGTCCCGGTCTATGGCTACACCTTC
17	TRBV9	few	TRBJ2-4	TRBD2	CTSSPTSGSGGKNIQYF	TGTACCAGCAGCCCCACTAGCGGGAGCGGGGGCAAAAACATTCAGTACTTC
14	TRBV7-3	few	TRBJ1-1	-	CASSLVGGETEAFF	TGTGCCAGCAGCCTAGTGGGGGGGGAAACTGAAGCTTTCTTT
15	TRBV30	few	TRBJ2-7	TRBD2	CAWSGLGLGGYEQYF	TGTGCCTGGAGTGGATTAGGGCTGGGAGGGTACGAGCAGTACTTC
16	TRBV29-1	many	TRBJ2-1	TRBD2	CSVESRPAGGVNEQFF	TGCAGCGTTGAAAGCAGGCCAGCGGGAGGCGTCAATGAGCAGTTCTTC
17	TRBV9	many	TRBJ2-2	-	CASSVDWAPTRTGELFF	TGTGCCAGCAGCGTAGACTGGGCCCCCACGAGAACCGGGGAGCTGTTTTTT
14	TRBV20-1	-	TRBJ2-7	-	CSARSLATAYEQYF	TGCAGTGCTAGATCACTAGCTACAGCCTACGAGCAGTACTTC
18	TRBV9	few	TRBJ1-4	TRBD1	CASSPRAGQGAVNEKLFF	TGTGCCAGCAGCCCACGAGCGGGACAGGGGGCCGTTAATGAAAAACTGTTTTTT
15	TRBV19	few	TRBJ2-2	TRBD2	CASSILAGETGELFF	TGTGCCAGTAGTATCCTAGCGGGAGAAACCGGGGAGCTGTTTTTT
11	TRBV27	many	TRBJ1-2	-	CASSHRGGYTF	TGTGCCAGCAGTCATCGCGGGGGCTACACCTTC
17	TRBV7-3	many	TRBJ2-3	-	CASSPGGLSRFTDTQYF	TGTGCCAGCAGCCCGGGCGGACTCAGCAGATTCACAGATACGCAGTATTTT
14	TRBV7-3	-	TRBJ2-3	-	CASSWGGAVNTQYF	TGTGCCAGCAGCTGGGGCGGGGCGGTTAATACGCAGTATTTT
17	TRBV19	many	TRBJ2-2	TRBD1	CASSKVLRGLNTGELFF	TGTGCCAGTAGCAAGGTCCTGAGGGGGCTTAACACCGGGGAGCTGTTTTTT
16	TRBV5-1	-	TRBJ1-1	-	CASSPQSGLKNTEAFF	TGCGCCAGCAGCCCCCAGAGTGGACTGAAGAACACTGAAGCTTTCTTT
9	TRBV20-1	-	TRBJ2-1	-	CSAANEQFF	TGCAGTGCTGCGAATGAGCAGTTCTTC
14	TRBV5-1	few	TRBJ1-2	-	CASSPVGNNYGYTF	TGCGCCAGCAGCCCCGTCGGAAATAACTATGGCTACACCTTC
15	TRBV28	many	TRBJ2-5	TRBD2	CASSPRTSGKKTQYF	TGTGCCAGCAGTCCTCGGACTAGCGGGAAAAAGACCCAGTACTTC
15	TRBV5-6	-	TRBJ1-1	-	CASSLKAGQGTEAFF	TGTGCCAGCAGCTTGAAAGCAGGGCAAGGCACTGAAGCTTTCTTT
14	TRBV28	many	TRBJ1-2	-	CASSFPPGERGYTF	TGTGCCAGCAGTTTTCCGCCAGGGGAACGTGGCTACACCTTC
16	TRBV18	-	TRBJ2-3	-	CASSQFGPGDADTQYF	TGTGCCAGCTCACAATTCGGCCCGGGGGACGCAGATACGCAGTATTTT
14	TRBV7-3	few	TRBJ2-2	-	CASAGRRATGELFF	TGTGCCAGCGCGGGCAGGAGGGCCACCGGGGAGCTGTTTTTT